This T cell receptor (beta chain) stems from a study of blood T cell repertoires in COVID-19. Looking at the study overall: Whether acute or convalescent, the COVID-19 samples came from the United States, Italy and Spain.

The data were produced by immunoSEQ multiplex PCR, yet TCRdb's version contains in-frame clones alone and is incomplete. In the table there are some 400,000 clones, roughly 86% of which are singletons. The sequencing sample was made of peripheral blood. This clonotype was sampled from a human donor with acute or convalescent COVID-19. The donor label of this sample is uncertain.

The CDR3 spells CASTSRGGQGLEKLFF. The CDR3 nucleotides are TGTGCCAGCACGTCAAGGGGGGGACAGGGATTGGAAAAACTGTTTTTT. The J gene is TRBJ1-4, the V gene TRBV7-9; 9 bases fit TRBD1. The germline gives CDR1 SEHNR, CDR2 FQNEAQ (reference sequence). This CDR3 spans 16 amino acids. With 7 bases clipped from V and 8 bases from J, the junction kept 14 bases outside the gene matches.